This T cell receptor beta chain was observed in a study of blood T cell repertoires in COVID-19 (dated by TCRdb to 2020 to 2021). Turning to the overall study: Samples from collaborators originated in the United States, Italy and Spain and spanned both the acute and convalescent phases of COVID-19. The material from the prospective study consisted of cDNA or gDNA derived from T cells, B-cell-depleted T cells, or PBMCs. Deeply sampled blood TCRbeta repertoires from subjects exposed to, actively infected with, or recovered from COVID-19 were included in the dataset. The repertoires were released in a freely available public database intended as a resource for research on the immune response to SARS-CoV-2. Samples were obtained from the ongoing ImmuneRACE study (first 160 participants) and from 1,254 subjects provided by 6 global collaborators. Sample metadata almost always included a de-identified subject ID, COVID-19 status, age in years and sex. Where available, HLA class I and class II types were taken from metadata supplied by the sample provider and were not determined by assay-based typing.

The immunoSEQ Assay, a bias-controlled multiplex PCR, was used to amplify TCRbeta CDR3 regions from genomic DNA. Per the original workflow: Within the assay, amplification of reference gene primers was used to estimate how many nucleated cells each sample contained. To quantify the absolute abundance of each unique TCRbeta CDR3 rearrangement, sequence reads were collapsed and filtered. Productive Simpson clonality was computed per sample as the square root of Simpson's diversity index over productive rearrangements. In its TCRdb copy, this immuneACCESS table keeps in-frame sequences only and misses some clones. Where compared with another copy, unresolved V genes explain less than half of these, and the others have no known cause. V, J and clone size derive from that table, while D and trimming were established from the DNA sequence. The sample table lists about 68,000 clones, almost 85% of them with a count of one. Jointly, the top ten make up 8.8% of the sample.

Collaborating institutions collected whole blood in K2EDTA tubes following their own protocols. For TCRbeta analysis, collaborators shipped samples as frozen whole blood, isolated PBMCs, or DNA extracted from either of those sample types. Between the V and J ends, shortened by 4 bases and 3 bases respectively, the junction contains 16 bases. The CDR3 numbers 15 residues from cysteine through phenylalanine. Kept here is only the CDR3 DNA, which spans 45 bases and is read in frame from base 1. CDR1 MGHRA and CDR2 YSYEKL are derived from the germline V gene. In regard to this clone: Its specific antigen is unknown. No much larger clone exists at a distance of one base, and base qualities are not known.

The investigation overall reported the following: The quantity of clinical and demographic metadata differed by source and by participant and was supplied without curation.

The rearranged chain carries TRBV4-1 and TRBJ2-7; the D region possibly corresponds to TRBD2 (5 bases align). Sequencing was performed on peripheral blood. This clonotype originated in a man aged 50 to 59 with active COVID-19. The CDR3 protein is CASSPSGSVGYEQYF. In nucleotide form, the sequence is TGCGCCAGCAGCCCCTCGGGGTCAGTGGGCTACGAGCAGTACTTC.